This is a list of T cell receptor beta chains from one sample in a study of blood T cell repertoires in COVID-19. Sequencing was performed with immunoSEQ multiplex PCR; in TCRdb, only in-frame clones are kept and a portion is missing. Of around 190,000 clones in the sample, roughly 88% were seen once. Sequenced input: PBMCs or T cells enriched from blood (not recorded which). These receptors were taken from a man aged 35-49 years with acute COVID-19. CDR3s include the opening cysteine and the closing phenylalanine or tryptophan.

CDR3aa,v_gene
CASSIRARGETQYF,TRBV19
CASGLTSTDTQYF,TRBV12-3/TRBV12-4
CAISESGGVETQYF,TRBV10-3
CASHLTGDNQPQHF,TRBV19
CAWSVRARSGNTIYF,TRBV30
CASSPPGTGQEKLFF,TRBV28
CASRRQENQPQHF,TRBV6-5
CASTPGHEGNTEAFF,TRBV28
CASSQDQGREGSSYEQYF,TRBV4-2
CASSQGTGRTEAFF,TRBV7-9
CASSEVLGANVLTF,TRBV2
CASTGTGRNQPQHF,TRBV7-9
CASSLAREAGRNEQFF,TRBV7-8
CASSFHPSSLNTGELFF,TRBV5-5
CASKETGGLNTEAFF,TRBV19
CASSFWVQRPLDEQFF,TRBV5-6
CASSLQGGETQYF,TRBV28
CASSRGGVGSQPQHF,TRBV3-1/TRBV3-2
CASSPSGATNEKLFF,TRBV9
CSVEDGLLYDTQYF,TRBV29-1
CASSAPRGGEKLFF,TRBV11-3
CASRDSGSAYEQYF,TRBV3-1/TRBV3-2
CASRGTGEGYGYTF,TRBV2
CASSQENRGKLFF,TRBV4-2
CASSLSLGSTSTDTQYF,TRBV7-9
CASSVIENSPLHF,TRBV6-4
CATGDGSGQYF,TRBV24-1
CASSLADIFSNEQFF,TRBV5-1
CASSQEIGTSVKSSTDTQYF,TRBV3-1/TRBV3-2
CASRLQGGYQETQYF,TRBV2
CASSPRHTRPGVSPLHF,TRBV7-2
CASSLGGGYQPQHF,TRBV5-1
CASSPPQMKTQYF,TRBV18
CASSQGWGEKLFF,TRBV3-1/TRBV3-2
CAWSRQAEPQHF,TRBV30
CSVDPDRGGTEAFF,TRBV29-1
CASSAEGNQPQHF,TRBV6-4
CASSGGNRGRTEAFF,TRBV28
CASSYQARGGGNEQFF,TRBV6-5
CANGASYMDSNQPQHF,TRBV10-1
CASSLVGGARNSPLHF,TRBV5-1
CAWSEGRGIGTQYF,TRBV30
CASSYEEGAFYEQYF,TRBV6-2/TRBV6-3
CASSSFLAPTYEQYF,TRBV6-2/TRBV6-3
CASSEQRENNEQFF,TRBV6-1